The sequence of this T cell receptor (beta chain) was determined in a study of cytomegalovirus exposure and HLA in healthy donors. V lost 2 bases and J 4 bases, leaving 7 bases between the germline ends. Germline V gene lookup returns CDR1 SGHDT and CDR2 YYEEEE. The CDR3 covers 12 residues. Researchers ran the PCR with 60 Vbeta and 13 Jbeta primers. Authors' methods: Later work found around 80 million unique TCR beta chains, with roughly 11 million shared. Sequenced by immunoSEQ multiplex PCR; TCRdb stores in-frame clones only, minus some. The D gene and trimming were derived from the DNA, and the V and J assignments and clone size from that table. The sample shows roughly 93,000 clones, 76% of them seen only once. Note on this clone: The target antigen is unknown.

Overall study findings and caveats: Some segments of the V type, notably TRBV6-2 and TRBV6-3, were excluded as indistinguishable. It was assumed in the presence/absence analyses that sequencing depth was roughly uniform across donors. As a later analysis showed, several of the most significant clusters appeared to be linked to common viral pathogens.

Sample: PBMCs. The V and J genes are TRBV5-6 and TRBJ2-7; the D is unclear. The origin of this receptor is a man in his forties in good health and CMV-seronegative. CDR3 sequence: CASSLVAYEQYF. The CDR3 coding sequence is TGTGCCAGCAGCTTAGTAGCATACGAGCAGTACTTC. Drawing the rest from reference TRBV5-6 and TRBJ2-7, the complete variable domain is DAGVTQSPTHLIKTRGQQVTLRCSPKSGHDTVSWYQQALGQGPQFIFQYYEEEERQRGNFPDRFSGHQFPNYSSELNVNALLLGDSALYLCASSLVAYEQYFGPGTRLTVT.